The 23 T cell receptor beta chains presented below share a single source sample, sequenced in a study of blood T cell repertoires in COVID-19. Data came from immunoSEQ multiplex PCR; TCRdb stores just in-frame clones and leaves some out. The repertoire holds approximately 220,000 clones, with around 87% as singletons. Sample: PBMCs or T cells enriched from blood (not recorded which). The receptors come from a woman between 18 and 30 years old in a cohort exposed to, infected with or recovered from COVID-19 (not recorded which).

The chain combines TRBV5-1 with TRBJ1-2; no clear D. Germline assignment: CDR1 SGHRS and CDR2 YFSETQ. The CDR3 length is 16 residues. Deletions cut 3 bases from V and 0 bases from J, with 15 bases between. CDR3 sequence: CASSSEDGLANYGYTF. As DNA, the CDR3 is TGCGCCAGCAGCTCCGAGGATGGACTAGCTAACTATGGCTACACCTTC.

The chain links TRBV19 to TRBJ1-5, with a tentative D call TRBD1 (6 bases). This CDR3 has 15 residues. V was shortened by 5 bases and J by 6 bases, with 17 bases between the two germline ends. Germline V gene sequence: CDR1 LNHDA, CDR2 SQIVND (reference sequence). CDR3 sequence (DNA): TGTGCCAGTAGTCCTTTAACAGGGAATGTTCAGCCCCAGCATTTT. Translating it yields CASSPLTGNVQPQHF. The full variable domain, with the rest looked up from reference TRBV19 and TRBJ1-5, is DGGITQSPKYLFRKEGQNVTLSCEQNLNHDAMYWYRQDPGQGLRLIYYSQIVNDFQKGDIAEGYSVSREKKESFPLTVTSAQKNPTAFYLCASSPLTGNVQPQHFGDGTRLSIL.

The CDR3 DNA is TGTGCCAGCAATCCGACAGCGACGGGTGAAGCTTTCTTT. This sequence encodes CASNPTATGEAFF. This chain joins TRBV12-3 or TRBV12-4 and TRBJ1-1; TRBD1 might be the D (5 bases). Trimming stripped 7 bases from V and 7 bases from J, with 16 bases between. The CDR3 runs to 13 residues.

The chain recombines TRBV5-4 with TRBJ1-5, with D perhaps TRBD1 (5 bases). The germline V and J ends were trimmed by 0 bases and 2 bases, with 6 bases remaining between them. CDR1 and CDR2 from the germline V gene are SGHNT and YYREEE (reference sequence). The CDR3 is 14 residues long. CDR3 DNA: TGTGCCAGCAGCTTGGGGGGGGGCAATCAGCCCCAGCATTTT. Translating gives CASSLGGGNQPQHF.

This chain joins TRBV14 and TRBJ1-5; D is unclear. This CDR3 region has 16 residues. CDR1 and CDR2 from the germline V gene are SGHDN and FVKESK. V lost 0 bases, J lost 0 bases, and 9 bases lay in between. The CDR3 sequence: CASSQEEENSNQPQHF. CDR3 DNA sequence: TGTGCCAGCAGCCAAGAGGAGGAGAATAGCAATCAGCCCCAGCATTTT.

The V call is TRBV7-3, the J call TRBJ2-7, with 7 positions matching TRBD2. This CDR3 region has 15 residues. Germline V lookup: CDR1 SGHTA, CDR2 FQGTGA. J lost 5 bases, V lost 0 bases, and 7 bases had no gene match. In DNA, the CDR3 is TGTGCCAGCAGCTTAACTACAGCGGGGTACGACGAGCAGTACTTC. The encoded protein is CASSLTTAGYDEQYF.

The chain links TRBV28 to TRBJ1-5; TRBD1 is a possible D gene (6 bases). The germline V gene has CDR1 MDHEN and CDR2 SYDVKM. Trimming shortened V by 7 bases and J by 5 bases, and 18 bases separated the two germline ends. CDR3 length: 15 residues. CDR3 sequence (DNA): TGTGCCAGCACCGCCGGCAGACAGGCCTATCAGCCCCAGCATTTT. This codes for CASTAGRQAYQPQHF. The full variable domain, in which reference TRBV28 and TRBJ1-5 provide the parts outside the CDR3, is DVKVTQSSRYLVKRTGEKVFLECVQDMDHENMFWYRQDPGLGLRLIYFSYDVKMKEKGDIPEGYSVSREKKERFSLILESASTNQTSMYLCASTAGRQAYQPQHFGDGTRLSIL.

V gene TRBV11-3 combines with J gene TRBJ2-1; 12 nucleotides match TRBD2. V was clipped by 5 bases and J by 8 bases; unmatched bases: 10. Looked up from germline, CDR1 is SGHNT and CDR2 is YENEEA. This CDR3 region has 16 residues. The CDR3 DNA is TGTGCCAGCAGCCCCCCGACTAGCGGGAGTTTCGATGAGCAGTTCTTC. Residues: CASSPPTSGSFDEQFF.

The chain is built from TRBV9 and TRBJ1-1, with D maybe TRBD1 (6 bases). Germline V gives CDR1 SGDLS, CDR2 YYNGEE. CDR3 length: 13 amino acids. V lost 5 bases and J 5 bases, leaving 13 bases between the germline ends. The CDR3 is CASRGAGGTEAFF. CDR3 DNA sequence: TGTGCCAGCAGGGGGGCCGGTGGGACTGAAGCTTTCTTT.

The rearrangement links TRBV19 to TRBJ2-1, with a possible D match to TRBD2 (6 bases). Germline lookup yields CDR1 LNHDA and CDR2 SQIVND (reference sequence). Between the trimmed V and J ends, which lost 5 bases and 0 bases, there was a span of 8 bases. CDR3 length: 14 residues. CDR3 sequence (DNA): TGTGCCAGTAGTGCGGGACGCTCCTACAATGAGCAGTTCTTC. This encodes CASSAGRSYNEQFF. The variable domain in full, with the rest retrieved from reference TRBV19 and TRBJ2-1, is DGGITQSPKYLFRKEGQNVTLSCEQNLNHDAMYWYRQDPGQGLRLIYYSQIVNDFQKGDIAEGYSVSREKKESFPLTVTSAQKNPTAFYLCASSAGRSYNEQFFGPGTRLTVL.

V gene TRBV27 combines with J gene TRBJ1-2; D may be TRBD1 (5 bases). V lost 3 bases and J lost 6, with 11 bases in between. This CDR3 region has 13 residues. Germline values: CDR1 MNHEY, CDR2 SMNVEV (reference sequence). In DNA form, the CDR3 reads TGTGCCAGCAGTTTCTCAGGGTTCGATGGCTACACCTTC. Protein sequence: CASSFSGFDGYTF.

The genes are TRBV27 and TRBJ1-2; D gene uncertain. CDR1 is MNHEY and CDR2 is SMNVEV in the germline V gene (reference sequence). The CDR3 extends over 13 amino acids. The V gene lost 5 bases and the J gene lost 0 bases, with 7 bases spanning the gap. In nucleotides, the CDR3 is TGTGCCAGCAGTAAGCACGCTAACTATGGCTACACCTTC. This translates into CASSKHANYGYTF.

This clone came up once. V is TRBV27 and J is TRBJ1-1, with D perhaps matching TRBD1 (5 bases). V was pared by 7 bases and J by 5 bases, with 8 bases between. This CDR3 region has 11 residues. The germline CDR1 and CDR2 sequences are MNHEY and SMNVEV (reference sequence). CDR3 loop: CASTGGTEAFF. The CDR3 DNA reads TGTGCCAGCACCGGGGGAACTGAAGCTTTCTTT.

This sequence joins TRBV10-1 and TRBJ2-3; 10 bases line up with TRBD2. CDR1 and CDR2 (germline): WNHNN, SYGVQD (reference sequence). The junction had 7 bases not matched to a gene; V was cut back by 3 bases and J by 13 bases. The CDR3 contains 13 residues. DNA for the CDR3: TGCGCCAGCAGTGATACCGGGACTAGCGTCAAGTATTTT. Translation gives CASSDTGTSVKYF.

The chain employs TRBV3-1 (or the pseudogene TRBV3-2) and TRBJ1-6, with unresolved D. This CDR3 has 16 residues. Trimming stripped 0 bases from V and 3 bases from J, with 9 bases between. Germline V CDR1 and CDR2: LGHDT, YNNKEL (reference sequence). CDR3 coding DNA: TGTGCCAGCAGCCAAGAAGATGGCAGCTATAATTCACCCCTCCACTTT. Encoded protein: CASSQEDGSYNSPLHF.

The CDR3 bases are TGTGCCAGTAACCCGACAGGTCCCAATGGACAGCCCCAGCATTTT. As protein: CASNPTGPNGQPQHF. V usage is TRBV19 and J usage is TRBJ1-5, with D possibly matching TRBD1 (6 bases). The V end was cut by 7 bases, the J end by 7 bases, with 20 bases between. From germline, CDR1 is LNHDA and CDR2 SQIVND (reference sequence). The CDR3 has 15 residues.

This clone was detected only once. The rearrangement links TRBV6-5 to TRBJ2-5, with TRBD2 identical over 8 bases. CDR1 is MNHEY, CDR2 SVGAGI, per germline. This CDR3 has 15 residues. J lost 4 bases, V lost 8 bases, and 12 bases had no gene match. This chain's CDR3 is CASCRLSGSGETQYF. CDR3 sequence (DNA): TGTGCCAGCTGTAGGTTAAGCGGGAGCGGAGAGACCCAGTACTTC.

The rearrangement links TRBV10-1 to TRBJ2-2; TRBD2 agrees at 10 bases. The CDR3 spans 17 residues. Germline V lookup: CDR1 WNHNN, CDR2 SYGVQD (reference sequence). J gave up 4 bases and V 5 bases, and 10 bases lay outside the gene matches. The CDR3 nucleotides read TGCGCCAGCAGTCCTGGTTTAGCGGGAGGTCGCACCGGGGAGCTGTTTTTT. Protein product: CASSPGLAGGRTGELFF.

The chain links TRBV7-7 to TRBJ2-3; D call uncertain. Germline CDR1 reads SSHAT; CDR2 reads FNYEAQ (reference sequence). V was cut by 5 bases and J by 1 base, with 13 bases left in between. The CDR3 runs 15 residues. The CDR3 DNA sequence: TGTGCCAGCAGCCCACGATATCTAGGCACAGATACGCAGTATTTT. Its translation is CASSPRYLGTDTQYF.

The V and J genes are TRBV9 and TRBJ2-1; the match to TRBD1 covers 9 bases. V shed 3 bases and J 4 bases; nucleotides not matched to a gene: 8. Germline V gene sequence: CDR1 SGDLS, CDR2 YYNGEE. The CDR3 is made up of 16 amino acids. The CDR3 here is CASSETGGRKYNEQFF. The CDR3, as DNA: TGTGCCAGCAGCGAAACAGGGGGCAGAAAATACAATGAGCAGTTCTTC.

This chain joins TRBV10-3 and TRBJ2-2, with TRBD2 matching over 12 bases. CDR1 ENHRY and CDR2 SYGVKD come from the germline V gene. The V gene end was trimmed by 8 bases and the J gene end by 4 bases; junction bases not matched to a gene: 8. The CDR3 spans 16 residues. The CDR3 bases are TGTGCCATCTCTAGCGGGGGGGCCGAAGTCACCGGGGAGCTGTTTTTT. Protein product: CAISSGGAEVTGELFF.

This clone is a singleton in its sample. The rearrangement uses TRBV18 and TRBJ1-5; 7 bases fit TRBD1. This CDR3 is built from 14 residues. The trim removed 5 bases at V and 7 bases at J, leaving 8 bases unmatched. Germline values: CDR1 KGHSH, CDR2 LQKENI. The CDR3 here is CASSTTGAGQPQHF. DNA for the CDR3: TGTGCCAGCTCAACAACAGGGGCCGGGCAGCCCCAGCATTTT.

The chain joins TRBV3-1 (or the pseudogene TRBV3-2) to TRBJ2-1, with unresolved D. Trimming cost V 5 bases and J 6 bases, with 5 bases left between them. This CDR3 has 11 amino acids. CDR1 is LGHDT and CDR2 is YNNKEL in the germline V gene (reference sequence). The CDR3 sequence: CASSSGNEQFF. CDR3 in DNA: TGTGCCAGCAGCTCGGGCAATGAGCAGTTCTTC.